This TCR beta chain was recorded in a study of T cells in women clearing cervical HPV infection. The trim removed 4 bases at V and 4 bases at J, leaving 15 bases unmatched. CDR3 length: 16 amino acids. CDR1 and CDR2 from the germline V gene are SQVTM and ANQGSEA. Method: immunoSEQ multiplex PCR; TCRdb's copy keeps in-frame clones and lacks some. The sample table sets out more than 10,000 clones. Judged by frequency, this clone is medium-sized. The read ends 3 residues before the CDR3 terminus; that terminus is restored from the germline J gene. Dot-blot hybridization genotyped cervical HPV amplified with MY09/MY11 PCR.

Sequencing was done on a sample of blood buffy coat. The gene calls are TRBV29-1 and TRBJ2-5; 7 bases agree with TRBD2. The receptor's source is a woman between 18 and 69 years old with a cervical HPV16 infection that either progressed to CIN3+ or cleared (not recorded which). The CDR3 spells CSVATLALFRGETQYF. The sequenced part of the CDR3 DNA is TGCAGCGTTGCCACACTAGCGCTATTTAGAGGAGAGACC.